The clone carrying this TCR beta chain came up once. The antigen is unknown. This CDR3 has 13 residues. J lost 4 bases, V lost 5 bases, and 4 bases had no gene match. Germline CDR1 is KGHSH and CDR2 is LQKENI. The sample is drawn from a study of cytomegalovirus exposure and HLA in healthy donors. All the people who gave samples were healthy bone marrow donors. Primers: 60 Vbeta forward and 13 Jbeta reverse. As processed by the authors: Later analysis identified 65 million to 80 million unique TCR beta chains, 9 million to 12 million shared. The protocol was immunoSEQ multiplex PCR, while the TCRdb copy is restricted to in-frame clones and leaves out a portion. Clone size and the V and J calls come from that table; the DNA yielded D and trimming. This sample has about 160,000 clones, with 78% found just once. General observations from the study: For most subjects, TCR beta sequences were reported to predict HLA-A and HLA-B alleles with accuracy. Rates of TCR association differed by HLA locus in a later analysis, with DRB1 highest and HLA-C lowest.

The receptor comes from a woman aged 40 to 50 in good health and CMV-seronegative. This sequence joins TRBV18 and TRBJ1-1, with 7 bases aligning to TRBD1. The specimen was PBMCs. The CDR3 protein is CASSKDRVTEAFF. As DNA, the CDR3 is TGTGCCAGCTCAAAAGACAGGGTCACTGAAGCTTTCTTT.